The subject of this entry is one TCR beta chain. Its antigen remains unknown. Data came from immunoSEQ multiplex PCR; TCRdb stores just in-frame clones and leaves some out. This table has 35,000 to 45,000 clones, about four fifths appearing once. It was autoimmune disease history or systemic immunosuppression that excluded patients. The entry originates in a study of OX40 agonist ivuxolimab in advanced cancers. Background on the study: Patients received ivuxolimab, an agonistic anti-OX40 (CD134) antibody. Study-wide points: Expanded peripheral T-cell antigen specificity went undetermined. At doses 0.1 to 3.0 mg/kg, CD4+ and CD8+ clones expanded.

V shed 0 bases and J shed 2 bases, with 13 bases lying between them. This CDR3 is built from 16 residues. Germline V CDR1 and CDR2: SGHDN, FVKESK. The sample in question was CD4+ or CD8+ T cells sorted from blood, obtained in a trial of the OX40 agonist ivuxolimab. The TCR was taken from an adult with an advanced solid tumor such as melanoma, head and neck, liver or kidney cancer. The genes are TRBV14 and TRBJ1-1; D is unclear. CDR3 coding DNA: TGTGCCAGCAGCCAAGATCCGGGCTCAGGAAACACTGAAGCTTTCTTT. It translates to CASSQDPGSGNTEAFF.